Listed below are T cell receptor beta chains from one sample, sequenced in a study of preoperative IRX-2 immunotherapy in early breast cancer. Produced via immunoSEQ multiplex PCR; TCRdb's table is partial and in-frame only. The table includes 25,000 or so clones, around 96% detected once. This specimen was tumor tissue, taken after IRX-2 immunotherapy. These TCRs come from a human donor with breast cancer. Both conserved end residues are trimmed from each CDR3. The D gene is left open where the match is weak.

TRBJ1-5 TRBV2 NA ASKPQGGKPQH
TRBJ2-1 TRBV21-1 NA ASSKGTSGGPHNEQF
TRBJ1-2 TRBV5-4 NA ASSLEWGNYGYT
TRBJ1-5 TRBV4-2 NA ASSQDRIDQPQH
TRBJ1-5 TRBV11-2 TRBD1 ASSPDRGGQPQH
TRBJ2-1 TRBV6-5 NA ASSYSMGHYNEQF
TRBJ2-1 TRBV7-2 TRBD2 ASSPPGLAGVYNEQF
TRBJ2-6 TRBV14 NA ASTRRDAGANVLT
TRBJ1-1 TRBV7-2 TRBD1 ASSLRGRVLDTEAF
TRBJ1-1 TRBV28 NA ASSWEGMVNTEAF
TRBJ1-5 TRBV2 NA ASSEDVRFYSNQPQH
TRBJ2-5 TRBV6-1 TRBD1 ATGDRTSVTQY
TRBJ1-4 TRBV18 NA ASSSRTERNEKLF
TRBJ2-2 TRBV5-6 NA ASSFPGPLTGELF
TRBJ1-5 TRBV27 NA ASSPYRANQPQH
TRBJ2-7 TRBV19 TRBD1 ASSMTGGSYEQY
TRBJ2-7 TRBV6-5 NA ASAYTPYEQY
TRBJ1-3 TRBV12-1 NA ASSFPVMSGNTIY
TRBJ2-1 TRBV6-8 NA ASSVFLANNEQF
TRBJ1-2 TRBV7-3 NA ARFFAGHPWYGYT
TRBJ1-3 TRBV2 NA ASSEQFSGNTIY
TRBJ2-7 TRBV6-6 NA ASSYIGKAYEQY
TRBJ2-7 TRBV11-2 NA ASSLLGITYEQY
TRBJ2-2 TRBV18 NA ASSPFRAENTGELF
TRBJ2-1 TRBV11-3 NA ASSQSSYNEQF